Listed below are T cell receptor beta chains from one sample, sequenced in a study of OX40 agonist ivuxolimab in advanced cancers. The protocol was immunoSEQ multiplex PCR, while the TCRdb copy is restricted to in-frame clones and leaves out a portion. Among around 45,000 clones listed, about 90% were seen once. The sequenced sample was CD4+ or CD8+ T cells sorted from blood, obtained in a trial of the OX40 agonist ivuxolimab. All receptors derive from an adult with an advanced solid tumor such as melanoma, head and neck, liver or kidney cancer. The CDR3 runs from the conserved cysteine through the conserved F or W. D genes are given only for firm matches. The listing skips clone size in some rows; elsewhere it reads once, few, many or a size class.

cdr3_nt: TGTGCCAGCAGTTTTTACAGGGGAAATTCACCCCTCCACTTT
cdr3_aa: CASSFYRGNSPLHF
j_call: TRBJ1-6
d_call: TRBD1
clone_size: .
v_call: TRBV6-6

cdr3_nt: TGTGCCAGCAGCCCACTAGCGGGAGTTTCGAACGAGCAGTACTTC
cdr3_aa: CASSPLAGVSNEQYF
j_call: TRBJ2-7
d_call: TRBD2
clone_size: .
v_call: TRBV7-2

cdr3_nt: TGTGCCAGCAGTTTCACCGGGACTAGTGACGAGCAGTACTTC
cdr3_aa: CASSFTGTSDEQYF
j_call: TRBJ2-7
d_call: TRBD2
clone_size: .
v_call: TRBV6-9

cdr3_nt: TGTGCCAGCAGTTCCCCAGGACAGGGGGCTGATGAGCAGTTCTTC
cdr3_aa: CASSSPGQGADEQFF
j_call: TRBJ2-1
d_call: TRBD1
clone_size: .
v_call: TRBV6-5

cdr3_nt: TGTGCCAGCAGTTACTTGGGGGGCTACACCTTC
cdr3_aa: CASSYLGGYTF
j_call: TRBJ1-2
d_call: .
clone_size: .
v_call: TRBV6-5

cdr3_nt: TGTGCCAGCAGCTTAAACCCGAGACTCTACGAGCAGTACTTC
cdr3_aa: CASSLNPRLYEQYF
j_call: TRBJ2-7
d_call: .
clone_size: .
v_call: TRBV7-2

cdr3_nt: TGTGCCAGCAGCCAAGGAGGGATCGATACGCAGTATTTT
cdr3_aa: CASSQGGIDTQYF
j_call: TRBJ2-3
d_call: .
clone_size: once
v_call: TRBV4-2

cdr3_nt: TGTGCCAGCACCCCCCTTGGGGGCACCATAAAGGGCGATCAGCCCCAGCATTTT
cdr3_aa: CASTPLGGTIKGDQPQHF
j_call: TRBJ1-5
d_call: .
clone_size: .
v_call: TRBV28

cdr3_nt: TGCGCCAGCAGCCAAGCTAGCGGGGGGTTTCCTAGCACAGATACGCAGTATTTT
cdr3_aa: CASSQASGGFPSTDTQYF
j_call: TRBJ2-3
d_call: TRBD2
clone_size: .
v_call: TRBV4-1

cdr3_nt: TGTGCCTGGAGTGTAGCCACAGATACGCAGTATTTT
cdr3_aa: CAWSVATDTQYF
j_call: TRBJ2-3
d_call: .
clone_size: .
v_call: TRBV30

cdr3_nt: TGTGCCAGCAGTTTAATATCGGGCGGCAGGGGGAATTCACCCCTCCACTTT
cdr3_aa: CASSLISGGRGNSPLHF
j_call: TRBJ1-6
d_call: TRBD1
clone_size: .
v_call: TRBV27

cdr3_nt: TGTGCCAGCAGCTTACGACAGCCTTACACTGAAGCTTTCTTT
cdr3_aa: CASSLRQPYTEAFF
j_call: TRBJ1-1
d_call: .
clone_size: .
v_call: TRBV7-2

cdr3_nt: TGTGCCAGCTCACCACCCGGCACAGATACGCAGTATTTT
cdr3_aa: CASSPPGTDTQYF
j_call: TRBJ2-3
d_call: .
clone_size: .
v_call: TRBV18